A single sample gave rise to the 9 T cell receptor beta chains below, sequenced in a study of shared clonotypes between healthy human individuals (dated by TCRdb to the early 2020s). Receptor libraries were prepared by the immunoSEQ multiplex PCR assay. TCRdb holds this immuneACCESS table with in-frame rearrangements only. Some clones are missing; in checked studies, unresolved V genes explain under half, and the rest has no known cause. The sample table records 520,000 or so clones; around 74% of these occur just once. The top ten constitute over 10% of the sample. Input material: PBMCs. The receptors here all came from a woman in her thirties or forties in good health. Some clones in this sample may be carry-over from other donors' samples.

The chain carries TRBV20-1 and TRBJ2-7, with D unclear. V gave up 5 bases and J gave up 7 bases, with 12 bases separating them. CDR3 length: 11 residues. Germline V CDR1 and CDR2: DFQATT, SNEGSKA (reference sequence). The CDR3 coding sequence is TGCAGTGCTGGGGTTGTTTCTGAGCAGTACTTC. This gives the protein CSAGVVSEQYF.

The chain combines TRBV5-1 with TRBJ1-4, with 7 positions matching TRBD1. Germline V gene lookup returns CDR1 SGHRS and CDR2 YFSETQ. J gave up 2 bases and V 2 bases, and 9 bases lay outside the gene matches. The CDR3 runs to 17 residues. The DNA of the CDR3 is TGCGCCAGCAGCTTAAACCCTCAGGGGGGGACTAATGAAAAACTGTTTTTT. Its translation is CASSLNPQGGTNEKLFF.

CDR3 nucleotides: TGTGCCAGCAGCCAAGAAATAGGTCCCGGGGACTACGAGCAGTACTTC. Amino acids: CASSQEIGPGDYEQYF. J is TRBJ2-7 and V is TRBV4-2, with D possibly matching TRBD2 (5 bases). The CDR3 extends over 16 amino acids. Germline loops: CDR1 LGHNA, CDR2 YNFKEQ. Trimming shortened V by 0 bases and J by 3 bases, and 15 bases separated the two germline ends.

In its sample, this clone was seen a few times. The sample holds other DNA sequences that translate to the same CDR3. The V call is TRBV18, the J call TRBJ2-3, with D maybe TRBD1 (5 bases). CDR1 is KGHSH and CDR2 is LQKENI in the germline V gene. V lost 3 bases to trimming and J lost 2 bases, with 9 bases between them. CDR3 length: 14 amino acids. The CDR3 loop is CASSPGRATDTQYF. CDR3 in DNA: TGTGCCAGCTCACCGGGCAGGGCCACAGATACGCAGTATTTT.

The V gene is TRBV9, the J gene TRBJ2-1; unclear D gene. The CDR3 extends over 13 amino acids. V lost 0 bases and J 5 bases, leaving 6 bases between the germline ends. Germline V gene lookup returns CDR1 SGDLS and CDR2 YYNGEE. CDR3 nucleotides: TGTGCCAGCAGCGTAGACCTGGACAATGAGCAGTTCTTC. It is translated as CASSVDLDNEQFF.

The chain employs TRBV6-6 and TRBJ2-7, with D perhaps matching TRBD1 (5 bases). Per germline, CDR1 MNHNY and CDR2 SVGAGI (reference sequence). CDR3 size: 13 residues. V lost 8 bases, J lost 0 bases, and 11 bases lay in between. CDR3 in DNA: TGTGCCAGCTTCAGCAGGGACTCCTACGAGCAGTACTTC. It codes for CASFSRDSYEQYF.

The chain uses TRBV5-5 and TRBJ1-1; 8 bases match TRBD1. This CDR3 is 16 amino acids long. Unmatched junction bases numbered 8, after V lost 0 bases and J lost 4 bases. Germline CDR1 and CDR2: SGHKS and YYEKEE (reference sequence). The CDR3 is CASSLGPGQGSTEAFF. As DNA, the CDR3 is TGTGCCAGCAGCTTGGGTCCCGGACAGGGAAGCACTGAAGCTTTCTTT.

V gene TRBV7-8 combines with J gene TRBJ2-7, with D possibly TRBD1 on 7 matching bases. V dropped 5 bases and J dropped 0 bases, with 17 bases sitting between them. The CDR3 runs to 16 residues. Germline lookup yields CDR1 SGHVS and CDR2 FQNEAQ. This chain's CDR3 is CASSSSRGTYSYEQYF. CDR3 nucleotide sequence: TGTGCCAGCAGCAGCTCCAGGGGGACTTACTCCTACGAGCAGTACTTC. Based on the CDR3 plus reference TRBV7-8 and TRBJ2-7, the full variable domain is GAGVSQSPRYKVAKRGQDVALRCDPISGHVSLFWYQQALGQGPEFLTYFQNEAQLDKSGLPSDRFFAERPEGSVSTLKIQRTQQEDSAVYLCASSSSRGTYSYEQYFGPGTRLTVT.

The chain uses TRBV27 and TRBJ2-1; D remains unclear. The CDR3 has 11 residues. The V end lost 8 bases, the J end lost 6 bases, and 8 bases lay between the germline ends. CDR1 is MNHEY, CDR2 SMNVEV, per germline (reference sequence). The CDR3 sequence is CASSGSNEQFF. For the CDR3, the DNA is TGTGCCAGCTCTGGATCCAATGAGCAGTTCTTC.